The 25 T cell receptor beta chains below were found in one sample sequenced in a study of blood T cell repertoires in COVID-19. Generated by immunoSEQ multiplex PCR, the TCRdb table keeps only in-frame clones and is missing some. The sample lists fewer than 300,000 clones; 80% to 95% were seen once. Sequenced: PBMCs or T cells enriched from blood (not recorded which). These receptors were obtained from a woman aged 25 to 39 who had recovered from COVID-19.

CDR3 coding DNA: TGTGCCAGCAGCGGACTAGCGGACTACAATGAGCAGTTCTTC. Protein sequence: CASSGLADYNEQFF. The V gene is TRBV6-5, the J gene TRBJ2-1, with 10 bases that match TRBD2. CDR3 size: 14 residues. In germline, CDR1 is MNHEY, CDR2 SVGAGI. J was trimmed by 3 bases and V by 6 bases; bases with no gene match: 2.

The chain recombines TRBV28 with TRBJ2-7, with D perhaps TRBD2 (5 bases). Germline lookup yields CDR1 MDHEN and CDR2 SYDVKM. Trimming removed 5 bases from V and 5 bases from J, with 25 bases in between. This CDR3 contains 17 residues. The CDR3 reads CASSPYVREGIIHEQYF. The CDR3 DNA follows: TGTGCCAGCAGTCCCTATGTCCGGGAAGGGATAATTCACGAGCAGTACTTC.

The chain couples TRBV20-1 to TRBJ2-3; TRBD2 matches 9 bases. J lost 1 base, V lost 3 bases, and 8 bases had no gene match. CDR3 length: 16 residues. Per germline, CDR1 DFQATT and CDR2 SNEGSKA (reference sequence). The CDR3 region has the DNA TGCAGTGCTAGTTCGGCGGGAGGGCCAGGCACAGATACGCAGTATTTT. It yields the protein CSASSAGGPGTDTQYF.

This chain connects TRBV29-1 to TRBJ1-1, with D uncertain. The germline V gene encodes CDR1 SQVTM and CDR2 ANQGSEA. V dropped 7 bases and J dropped 0 bases, with 12 bases sitting between them. The CDR3 runs 13 residues. The CDR3 region is CSADIDMNTEAFF. For the CDR3, the DNA is TGCAGCGCTGATATCGACATGAACACTGAAGCTTTCTTT.

J is TRBJ1-4 and V is TRBV5-1, with a possible D match to TRBD1 (6 bases). This CDR3 has 14 amino acids. Trimming took 0 bases from V and 3 from J, leaving 6 bases between them. Germline values: CDR1 SGHRS, CDR2 YFSETQ. The CDR3 sequence is CASSLGTANEKLFF. CDR3 nucleotide sequence: TGCGCCAGCAGCTTGGGGACAGCTAATGAAAAACTGTTTTTT.

The chain joins TRBV28 to TRBJ2-7; D perhaps matches TRBD1 (6 bases). CDR1 is MDHEN and CDR2 is SYDVKM in the germline V gene. The germline V and J ends were trimmed by 6 bases and 1 base, with 28 bases remaining between them. There are 19 residues in the CDR3. CDR3 amino acids: CASSLTPLITGMPSYEQYF. The DNA for the CDR3 is TGTGCCAGCAGCCTAACACCCCTAATTACAGGGATGCCTTCCTACGAGCAGTACTTC. The full variable domain, in which reference TRBV28 and TRBJ2-7 provide the parts outside the CDR3, is DVKVTQSSRYLVKRTGEKVFLECVQDMDHENMFWYRQDPGLGLRLIYFSYDVKMKEKGDIPEGYSVSREKKERFSLILESASTNQTSMYLCASSLTPLITGMPSYEQYFGPGTRLTVT.

The chain has TRBV7-6 and TRBJ2-3; 8 bases are a match to TRBD2. V shed 5 bases, J shed 1 base, and the junction held 11 bases outside the gene matches. The CDR3 has 17 residues. Germline V gene sequence: CDR1 SGHVS, CDR2 FNYEAQ. CDR3 sequence (DNA): TGTGCCAGCAGCCACAACCCCGGGACTAGACGCACAGATACGCAGTATTTT. Its translation is CASSHNPGTRRTDTQYF.

This clone was counted once. The rearrangement joins TRBV2 to TRBJ1-6, with 7 bases identical to TRBD1. Per germline, CDR1 SNHLY and CDR2 FYNNEI. The CDR3 is 15 residues long. After removal of 3 bases from V and 9 bases from J, the junction contained 8 bases not matched to a gene. The chain's CDR3 is CASSERQGFASPLHF. The CDR3 coding sequence is TGTGCCAGCAGTGAGCGACAGGGTTTTGCTTCACCCCTCCACTTT.

The V call is TRBV7-2, the J call TRBJ2-1, with TRBD2 matching 13 bases. CDR1 is SGHTA, CDR2 FQGNSA, per germline. CDR3 length equals 16 residues. V was pared by 5 bases and J by 5 bases, with 6 bases of the junction left unmatched. In DNA form, the CDR3 reads TGTGCCAGCAGCCCTGAAGGGACTAGCGGGGACAATGAGCAGTTCTTC. Protein sequence: CASSPEGTSGDNEQFF.

The gene calls are TRBV7-2 and TRBJ2-7; TRBD1 aligns across 7 bases. CDR1 and CDR2 from the germline V gene are SGHTA and FQGNSA. This CDR3 has 14 residues. J gave up 3 bases and V 4 bases, and 6 bases lay outside the gene matches. Here the CDR3 DNA reads TGTGCCAGCAGCTCGGACAGGCCTGGCTACGAGCAGTACTTC. Translating it yields CASSSDRPGYEQYF.

V usage is TRBV7-2 and J usage is TRBJ2-4, with D perhaps matching TRBD1 (5 bases). The germline gives CDR1 SGHTA, CDR2 FQGNSA. The CDR3 runs 14 residues. Trimming removed 1 base from V and 6 bases from J, with 10 bases in between. CDR3 amino acids: CASSLGQGLNIQYF. CDR3 sequence (DNA): TGTGCCAGCAGCTTAGGGCAGGGATTAAACATTCAGTACTTC.

The rearrangement joins TRBV28 to TRBJ1-1; the match to TRBD1 covers 8 bases. In germline, CDR1 is MDHEN, CDR2 SYDVKM. V gave up 5 bases and J gave up 4 bases; unmatched junction bases: 3. The CDR3 has 13 residues. The CDR3 DNA is TGTGCCAGCAGTACCGACAGGGGCACTGAAGCTTTCTTT. As protein: CASSTDRGTEAFF.

The chain employs TRBV30 and TRBJ1-5; possibly TRBD1 for D (5 bases). Trimming left V 0 bases short and J 7 bases short, with 10 bases between. The CDR3 has 13 amino acids. Germline V gene sequence: CDR1 GTSNPN, CDR2 SVGIG (reference sequence). CDR3: CAWSVQVGQPQHF. CDR3 sequence (DNA): TGTGCCTGGAGTGTACAGGTCGGGCAGCCCCAGCATTTT.

V and J are TRBV27 and TRBJ1-5; 11 nucleotides line up with TRBD1. There are 19 residues in the CDR3. Germline V gene lookup returns CDR1 MNHEY and CDR2 SMNVEV (reference sequence). Trimming cost V 3 bases and J 0 bases; bases outside gene matches: 10. Written as DNA, the CDR3 is TGTGCCAGCAGTTTTCTGCCCCCGGGACAGGGGGATAGCAATCAGCCCCAGCATTTT. Translating it yields CASSFLPPGQGDSNQPQHF.

The chain couples TRBV4-2 to TRBJ1-1; a possible D gene is TRBD1 (5 bases). CDR3 size: 13 residues. Trimming pared 4 bases from V and 3 bases from J, leaving 9 bases between. Germline V gene sequence: CDR1 LGHNA, CDR2 YNFKEQ. The CDR3 is CASSPQGYTEAFF. CDR3 DNA sequence: TGTGCCAGCAGCCCCCAGGGTTACACTGAAGCTTTCTTT.

The rearrangement links TRBV11-2 to TRBJ1-3; TRBD1 is a possible D gene (6 bases). V dropped 1 base and J dropped 5 bases, with 12 bases sitting between them. The CDR3 has 15 amino acids. CDR1 is SGHAT, CDR2 FQNNGV, per germline. The CDR3 nucleotides read TGTGCCAGCAGCTTAGGCACAGGGAATCGAAACACCATATATTTT. It encodes CASSLGTGNRNTIYF.

V is TRBV14 and J is TRBJ1-1, with 8 bases matching TRBD1. From germline, CDR1 is SGHDN and CDR2 FVKESK. With V trimmed by 4 bases and J by 2 bases, 9 bases remained unmatched. This CDR3 region has 16 residues. The CDR3 DNA is TGTGCCAGCAGCCGAGACAGGGGTCGAGGAAACACTGAAGCTTTCTTT. Its translation: CASSRDRGRGNTEAFF.

This clone was recorded at least ten times. This chain connects TRBV19 to TRBJ2-1; no firm D call. Trimming left V 8 bases short and J 3 bases short, with 8 bases between. The length of the CDR3 is 12 residues. Per germline, CDR1 LNHDA and CDR2 SQIVND (reference sequence). As DNA, the CDR3 is TGTGCCAGTCGGTCACGCTACAATGAGCAGTTCTTC. Amino acid sequence: CASRSRYNEQFF.

The chain carries TRBV10-3 and TRBJ1-2, with 10 bases fitting TRBD1. The germline V gene has CDR1 ENHRY and CDR2 SYGVKD. With V trimmed by 3 bases and J by 2 bases, 3 bases remained unmatched. The CDR3 contains 15 residues. The CDR3 nucleotides are TGTGCCATCAGTGATAGGGGACAGGGGAACTATGGCTACACCTTC. This codes for CAISDRGQGNYGYTF.

This clone has a handful of counts. The rearrangement links TRBV7-2 to TRBJ2-7; weak D call: TRBD2 (7 bases). V shed 5 bases and J shed 0 bases, with 17 bases lying between them. The V gene's germline CDR1 is SGHTA and CDR2 FQGNSA. This CDR3 has 16 residues. CDR3 amino acids: CASSRAGAGSSYEQYF. CDR3 DNA: TGTGCCAGCAGCCGGGCGGGGGCAGGGAGCTCCTACGAGCAGTACTTC.

This rearrangement joins TRBV6-6 to TRBJ2-2, with a tentative D call TRBD2 (6 bases). Trimming left V 5 bases short and J 4 bases short, with 14 bases between. The germline gives CDR1 MNHNY, CDR2 SVGAGI (reference sequence). The CDR3 consists of 15 residues. The CDR3 protein is CASSPRLESTGELFF. The CDR3 DNA reads as TGTGCCAGCAGTCCCCGACTAGAAAGCACCGGGGAGCTGTTTTTT.

The chain is built from TRBV7-2 and TRBJ2-7; 16 positions match TRBD2. This CDR3 contains 16 residues. The germline gives CDR1 SGHTA, CDR2 FQGNSA. With 2 bases clipped from V and 7 bases from J, the junction kept 5 bases outside the gene matches. CDR3 region: CASSLQGTSGRVEQYF. CDR3 coding DNA: TGTGCCAGCAGCTTACAAGGGACTAGCGGGAGGGTGGAGCAGTACTTC.

As for this clone: An end of the junction differs from the germline gene, which may be a read error. The chain uses TRBV3-1 (or the pseudogene TRBV3-2) and TRBJ1-5; 7 nucleotides match TRBD1. Per germline, CDR1 LGHDT and CDR2 YNNKEL (reference sequence). This CDR3 region has 16 residues. The CDR3 DNA is TGTGCCAGCAGCCCAAAACAGGGGAGTAGCCATCAGCCCCAGCATTTT. It translates to CASSPKQGSSHQPQHF.

Only one count was recorded for this clone. V usage is TRBV19 and J usage is TRBJ1-5; a weak D match, TRBD1 (6 bases). CDR3 length: 17 residues. Deletions cut 1 base from V and 6 bases from J, with 19 bases between. CDR1 is LNHDA and CDR2 is SQIVND in the germline V gene (reference sequence). CDR3 DNA sequence: TGTGCCAGTAGTATAGGTGAAGGGGGGGCGCGAGGTCAGCCCCAGCATTTT. It specifies CASSIGEGGARGQPQHF.

The chain links TRBV18 to TRBJ1-2; D gene uncertain. Germline assignment: CDR1 KGHSH and CDR2 LQKENI. V was trimmed by 2 bases and J by 7 bases, leaving 14 bases between them. This CDR3 is 14 amino acids long. The CDR3 sequence: CASSPKGQEGGYTF. The CDR3 region has the DNA TGTGCCAGCTCACCAAAGGGCCAAGAGGGTGGCTACACCTTC.